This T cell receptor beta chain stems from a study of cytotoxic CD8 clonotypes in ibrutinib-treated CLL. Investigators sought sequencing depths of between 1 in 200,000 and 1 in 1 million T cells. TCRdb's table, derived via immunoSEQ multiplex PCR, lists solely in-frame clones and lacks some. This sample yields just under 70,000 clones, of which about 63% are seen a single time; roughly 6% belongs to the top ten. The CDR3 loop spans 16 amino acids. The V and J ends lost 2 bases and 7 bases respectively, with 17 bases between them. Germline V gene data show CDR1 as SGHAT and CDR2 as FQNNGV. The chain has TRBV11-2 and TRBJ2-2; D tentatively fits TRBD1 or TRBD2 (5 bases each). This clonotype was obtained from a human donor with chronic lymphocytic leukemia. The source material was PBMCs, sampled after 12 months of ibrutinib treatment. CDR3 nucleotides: TGTGCCAGCAGCTTAAGGGGTAGCGCAACCGGCGGGGAGCTGTTTTTT. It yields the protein CASSLRGSATGGELFF.